These 18 T cell receptor beta chains originate from one sample sequenced in a study of PD-1 blockade in classical Hodgkin lymphoma. Every patient was affected by relapse after autologous stem cell transplantation, while exposure to brentuximab vedotin was not uniform. Sequenced by immunoSEQ multiplex PCR; TCRdb stores in-frame clones only, minus some. The repertoire holds around 96,000 clones, with approximately 88% as singletons. This specimen consisted of peripheral blood mononuclear cells (PBMCs), obtained at baseline. These receptors were taken from a human donor with classical Hodgkin lymphoma.

The chain is built from TRBV20-1 and TRBJ2-7; D remains ambiguous. From germline, CDR1 is DFQATT and CDR2 SNEGSKA (reference sequence). The V end lost 2 bases, the J end lost 7 bases, and 9 bases lay between the germline ends. This CDR3 spans 11 amino acids. CDR3 region: CSARYLGEQYF. The CDR3 nucleotides read TGCAGTGCTAGATATCTTGGGGAGCAGTACTTC.

The rearrangement uses TRBV5-3 and TRBJ2-1; 15 bases fit TRBD2. TRBV5-3 is annotated as an ORF whose role is uncertain. Germline trimming cut 3 bases from V and 0 bases from J; bases unmatched to any gene: 4. CDR3 length: 18 residues. The CDR3 region has the DNA TGTGCCAGAAGCTGCGGACTAGCGGGAGGGAGCTCCTACAATGAGCAGTTCTTC. Protein sequence: CARSCGLAGGSSYNEQFF.

The table lists this clone with a few counts. DNA of the CDR3: TGTGCCATCAGTGAGCCGCTTGGGACTAGCGGGAGAACCTACGAGCAGTACTTC. As protein: CAISEPLGTSGRTYEQYF. V usage is TRBV10-3 and J usage is TRBJ2-7; 14 bases agree with TRBD2. The germline V gene encodes CDR1 ENHRY and CDR2 SYGVKD. After removal of 2 bases from V and 2 bases from J, the junction contained 8 bases not matched to a gene. CDR3 length equals 18 residues.

This clone was counted a single time. The chain combines TRBV7-9 with TRBJ2-1, with 10 positions matching TRBD2. J lost 7 bases, V lost 3 bases, and 3 bases had no gene match. CDR3 length: 14 residues. CDR1 SEHNR and CDR2 FQNEAQ come from the germline V gene (reference sequence). CDR3 sequence (DNA): TGTGCCAGCAGCTTCCAGCGGGAGGGAAATGAGCAGTTCTTC. It yields the protein CASSFQREGNEQFF.

This clone appeared a few times. V usage is TRBV5-5 and J usage is TRBJ2-2, with TRBD1 as a possible D gene (6 bases). Trimming shortened V by 2 bases and J by 2 bases, and 7 bases separated the two germline ends. The CDR3 spans 14 residues. In germline, CDR1 is SGHKS, CDR2 YYEKEE (reference sequence). The CDR3 nucleotides are TGTGCCAGCAGCTTAGGGGGTAACACCGGGGAGCTGTTTTTT. Translation: CASSLGGNTGELFF.

V usage is TRBV19 and J usage is TRBJ2-5; no definite D call. Per the germline V gene, CDR1 is LNHDA and CDR2 is SQIVND (reference sequence). With 6 bases removed from V and 5 bases from J, the gap between germline ends came to 13 bases. The length of the CDR3 is 13 residues. Here the CDR3 reads CASRGRTYETQYF. DNA of the CDR3: TGTGCCAGTAGAGGCCGAACGTATGAGACCCAGTACTTC.

This clone was counted a few times. This rearrangement joins TRBV9 to TRBJ2-2; weak D call: TRBD1 (6 bases). Trimming removed 3 bases from V and 4 bases from J, with 13 bases in between. CDR3 length: 15 amino acids. Germline loops: CDR1 SGDLS, CDR2 YYNGEE. The CDR3 loop is CASSERGTGTGELFF. The CDR3 DNA reads TGTGCCAGCAGCGAGAGGGGGACGGGCACCGGGGAGCTGTTTTTT.

This clone was picked up one time. The CDR3 here is CASNLGVGEQYF. CDR3 DNA sequence: TGTGCCAGTAATCTGGGAGTGGGCGAGCAGTACTTC. This rearrangement joins TRBV19 to TRBJ2-7; weak D call: TRBD2 (5 bases). The V gene lost 7 bases and the J gene lost 6 bases, with 13 bases spanning the gap. CDR3 size: 12 residues. Germline CDR1 reads LNHDA; CDR2 reads SQIVND (reference sequence).

The count of this clone is one. V usage is TRBV7-3 and J usage is TRBJ2-7; TRBD2 matches 8 bases. The germline CDR1 and CDR2 sequences are SGHTA and FQGTGA. The J segment lost 6 bases and the V segment lost 8 bases, leaving 6 bases of the junction unmatched. The CDR3 is made up of 12 amino acids. The DNA of the CDR3 is TGTGCCAGCGGACTAGCTGTGGGCGAGCAGTACTTC. Protein sequence: CASGLAVGEQYF.

CDR3 in DNA: TGCGCCAGCAGCCTTTCCCCGACAGGCGCTGCTAACTATGGCTACACCTTC. This gives the protein CASSLSPTGAANYGYTF. This chain uses TRBV5-1 with TRBJ1-2; a weak D match, TRBD1 (6 bases). V was shortened by 4 bases and J by 0 bases, with 19 bases between the two germline ends. This CDR3 spans 17 amino acids. Germline CDR1 is SGHRS and CDR2 is YFSETQ.

This chain links TRBV28 with TRBJ2-5, with D tentatively TRBD2 (6 bases). Trimming took 6 bases from V and 2 from J, leaving 22 bases between them. The CDR3 contains 17 residues. From germline, CDR1 is MDHEN and CDR2 SYDVKM. CDR3 residues: CASSSQWGSGDQETQYF. The CDR3, as DNA: TGTGCCAGCAGCTCGCAGTGGGGTAGCGGAGATCAAGAGACCCAGTACTTC.

The chain employs TRBV7-3 and TRBJ2-5; TRBD2 aligns across 12 bases. Losses at the gene ends were 2 bases for V and 2 bases for J; bases not matched to a gene: 9. Germline-derived CDR1 and CDR2 are SGHTA and FQGTGA. The CDR3 contains 18 residues. This CDR3 is CASSLGPLGLAGQETQYF. The CDR3 DNA sequence: TGTGCCAGCAGCTTAGGTCCCTTAGGACTAGCGGGACAAGAGACCCAGTACTTC.

The chain is built from TRBV4-3 and TRBJ2-3; a weak D match, TRBD2 (6 bases). This CDR3 spans 16 amino acids. V lost 0 bases and J lost 5, with 15 bases in between. Looked up from germline, CDR1 is LGHNA and CDR2 is YSLEER. The CDR3 DNA follows: TGCGCCAGCAGCCAAGAGGCGCCGGGAGCGGGAGATACGCAGTATTTT. It is translated as CASSQEAPGAGDTQYF.

The chain couples TRBV5-1 to TRBJ1-1; tentative D call: TRBD1 (5 bases). CDR1 is SGHRS and CDR2 is YFSETQ in the germline V gene. V was clipped by 3 bases and J by 4 bases, with 13 bases between them. The CDR3 runs 14 residues. The CDR3 here is CASSYRPGGTEAFF. In DNA form, the CDR3 reads TGCGCCAGCAGCTACCGACCGGGGGGCACTGAAGCTTTCTTT.

CDR3 in DNA: TGCGCCAGCAGCTTGGAGGCAGGGTGGCATGGCTACACCTTC. Its protein product is CASSLEAGWHGYTF. The V gene is TRBV5-1, the J gene TRBJ1-2; tentative D call: TRBD1 (5 bases). Per germline, CDR1 SGHRS and CDR2 YFSETQ. The CDR3 runs to 14 residues. Trimming took 0 bases from V and 6 from J, leaving 12 bases between them.

The chain carries TRBV2 and TRBJ2-6; 12 nucleotides line up with TRBD2. Unmatched junction bases numbered 8, after V lost 2 bases and J lost 0 bases. Per germline, CDR1 SNHLY and CDR2 FYNNEI. CDR3 length equals 20 residues. CDR3 nucleotides: TGTGCCAGCAGTGAATTTCGAGGACTAGCGGGAAGCTCTGGGGCCAACGTCCTGACTTTC. It is translated as CASSEFRGLAGSSGANVLTF.

The chain joins TRBV5-1 to TRBJ2-3, with D possibly being TRBD1 or TRBD2 (6 bases each). The CDR3 is made up of 17 amino acids. Germline V lookup: CDR1 SGHRS, CDR2 YFSETQ. Trimming took off 0 bases at V and 3 bases at J, with 17 bases between the two ends. The CDR3 bases are TGCGCCAGCAGCTTGGCCGGAGGGGGGAGTTGGACAGATACGCAGTATTTT. Amino acids: CASSLAGGGSWTDTQYF.

The CDR3 sequence is CASSLDRGLTDTQYF. The CDR3 bases are TGTGCCAGCAGCTTAGACAGGGGGCTCACAGATACGCAGTATTTT. The chain uses TRBV5-4 and TRBJ2-3; 10 nucleotides line up with TRBD1. CDR3 size: 15 residues. Germline assignment: CDR1 SGHNT and CDR2 YYREEE (reference sequence). The trim removed 2 bases at V and 2 bases at J, leaving 2 bases unmatched. Variable domain in full (rest from reference TRBV5-4 and TRBJ2-3): ETGVTQSPTHLIKTRGQQVTLRCSSQSGHNTVSWYQQALGQGPQFIFQYYREEENGRGNFPPRFSGLQFPNYSSELNVNALELDDSALYLCASSLDRGLTDTQYFGPGTRLTVL.